The rows below give T cell receptor beta chains drawn from one sample of a study of cytomegalovirus exposure and HLA in healthy donors. Using immunoSEQ multiplex PCR, the repertoire was profiled, and TCRdb retains in-frame clones only, with some absent. The table includes 95,000 to 130,000 clones, around 74% detected once. Sequenced material: PBMCs. The receptors shown here come from a woman between 18 and 29 years old in good health and CMV-seronegative. Each CDR3 is given with its conserved first and last residue. Fields, in order: D gene, J gene, V gene, CDR3 protein, CDR3 DNA. D genes are given only for firm matches.

D gene: NA
J gene: TRBJ2-7
V gene: TRBV4-1
CDR3 protein: CASSQQLSYEQYF
CDR3 DNA: TGCGCCAGCAGCCAACAACTCTCCTACGAGCAGTACTTC

D gene: TRBD1
J gene: TRBJ1-2
V gene: TRBV5-1
CDR3 protein: CASSVDPGGDGYTF
CDR3 DNA: TGCGCCAGCAGCGTGGACCCAGGGGGCGATGGCTACACCTTC

D gene: NA
J gene: TRBJ2-7
V gene: TRBV5-1
CDR3 protein: CASSVTGEQYF
CDR3 DNA: TGCGCCAGCAGCGTGACAGGCGAGCAGTACTTC

D gene: TRBD2
J gene: TRBJ2-3
V gene: TRBV7-9
CDR3 protein: CASSLLAGGTDTQYF
CDR3 DNA: TGTGCCAGCAGCTTACTAGCGGGGGGGACAGATACGCAGTATTTT

D gene: NA
J gene: TRBJ1-1
V gene: TRBV6-6
CDR3 protein: CASSYWSSNTEAFF
CDR3 DNA: TGTGCCAGCAGTTACTGGAGCAGTAACACTGAAGCTTTCTTT

D gene: NA
J gene: TRBJ2-7
V gene: TRBV14
CDR3 protein: CASSPIGTSDNYHTYEQYF
CDR3 DNA: TGTGCCAGCAGCCCGATCGGGACATCCGACAACTACCACACCTACGAGCAGTACTTC

D gene: NA
J gene: TRBJ2-7
V gene: TRBV6-5
CDR3 protein: CASSEQGYEQYF
CDR3 DNA: TGTGCCAGCAGTGAACAGGGTTACGAGCAGTACTTC

D gene: NA
J gene: TRBJ1-1
V gene: TRBV29-1
CDR3 protein: CSVEDRGRRNLNTEAFF
CDR3 DNA: TGCAGCGTTGAAGATCGCGGTCGGAGGAACTTGAACACTGAAGCTTTCTTT

D gene: TRBD2
J gene: TRBJ2-2
V gene: TRBV6-5
CDR3 protein: CASSYYPSGGAGELFF
CDR3 DNA: TGTGCCAGCAGTTACTATCCTAGCGGGGGGGCCGGGGAGCTGTTTTTT

D gene: NA
J gene: TRBJ1-3
V gene: TRBV30
CDR3 protein: CAWSISGRSGNTIYF
CDR3 DNA: TGTGCCTGGAGTATTTCGGGAAGGTCTGGAAACACCATATATTTT

D gene: NA
J gene: TRBJ2-7
V gene: TRBV30
CDR3 protein: CAWKRPISSSYEQYF
CDR3 DNA: TGTGCCTGGAAGCGACCGATATCGAGCTCCTACGAGCAGTACTTC

D gene: NA
J gene: TRBJ2-6
V gene: TRBV27
CDR3 protein: CASSSSTASGANVLTF
CDR3 DNA: TGTGCCAGCAGTTCCTCGACAGCCTCTGGGGCCAACGTCCTGACTTTC